This TCR beta chain was recorded in a study of OX40 agonist ivuxolimab in advanced cancers. Study-wide results and limits: Partial responders treated at 0.1-3.0 mg/kg exhibited clonal expansion among the lowest measured.

No patient had autoimmune disease or received systemic immunosuppression. The germline V gene encodes CDR1 KGHSH and CDR2 LQKENI. The CDR3 contains 15 residues. Trimming shortened V by 1 base and J by 5 bases, and 15 bases separated the two germline ends. In the case of this clone: What it binds is unknown.

Profiling relied on immunoSEQ multiplex PCR, and the TCRdb table lists in-frame clones only, not all of them. The profile shows tens of thousands of clones, around 90% of them singletons. This clonotype originated in an adult with an advanced solid tumor such as melanoma, head and neck, liver or kidney cancer. This rearrangement joins TRBV18 to TRBJ2-7, with D possibly matching TRBD1 (6 bases). The input for sequencing was CD4+ or CD8+ T cells sorted from blood, taken in a trial of the OX40 agonist ivuxolimab. The CDR3 spells CASSPLSGARDEQYF. CDR3 DNA sequence: TGTGCCAGCTCACCACTGTCAGGGGCGCGAGACGAGCAGTACTTC.